This TCR beta chain appears in the sequencing data of a study of Ad26.COV2.S vaccination and SARS-CoV-2 variants. Whole-study results and caveats: Substantial response breadth was reportedly seen for spike-specific CD8+ and CD4+ T cells after vaccination. Analyses of TCR breadth and depth may have underestimated total T cell responses.

On this clone itself: Its specificity is not known.

Sequenced by immunoSEQ multiplex PCR; TCRdb stores in-frame clones only, minus some. The repertoire holds fewer than 100,000 clones, with 82% as singletons. The CDR3 is made up of 15 amino acids. Germline CDR1 and CDR2: SGHRS and YFSETQ. V was clipped by 0 bases and J by 3 bases, with 11 bases between them. The chain joins TRBV5-1 to TRBJ2-3, with D unresolved. The material was peripheral blood, obtained after recovery from COVID-19. This sequence originates from a human donor who had recovered from COVID-19. In DNA, the CDR3 is TGCGCCAGCAGCTTGGCTGGGGTGGAAACAGATACGCAGTATTTT. This gives the protein CASSLAGVETDTQYF.